This T cell receptor beta chain was captured in a study of regulatory T cells in long-lasting Graves disease. Study results and limitations: Accuracy may have been reduced by the small sample size.

In its sample, this clonotype was seen many times. Its antigen is unidentified. Specified time point: newly diagnosed GD, antithyroid drugs for less than 3 months. Scientists built the TCR library using RNA that was extracted from PBMCs. CDR3 regions were amplified by Arm-PCR using iRepertoire HTBI primers to build TCR beta libraries. Each CDR3 protein gets one entry after TCRdb re-called the multiplex PCR reads with MiXCR. The sample consists of around 500,000 distinct CDR3 sequences, around 15% of them appearing once. Germline CDR1 LGHDT, CDR2 YNNKEL (reference sequence). This CDR3 region has 13 residues. V was cut by 1 base and J by 6 bases, with 7 bases left in between. These same records also appear under a second study, on T cells in Graves' hyperthyroidism and ophthalmopathy.

Sequences were derived from peripheral blood mononuclear cells (PBMCs), sampled at new diagnosis, from a patient treated with antithyroid drugs. This receptor was identified in a woman aged 35-60 years with Graves disease. The chain employs TRBV3-1 and TRBJ1-5, with a possible D match to TRBD1 (5 bases). CDR3 amino acids: CASSQGGSQPQHF. For the CDR3, the DNA is TGTGCCAGCAGCCAAGGGGGCAGTCAGCCCCAGCATTTT.